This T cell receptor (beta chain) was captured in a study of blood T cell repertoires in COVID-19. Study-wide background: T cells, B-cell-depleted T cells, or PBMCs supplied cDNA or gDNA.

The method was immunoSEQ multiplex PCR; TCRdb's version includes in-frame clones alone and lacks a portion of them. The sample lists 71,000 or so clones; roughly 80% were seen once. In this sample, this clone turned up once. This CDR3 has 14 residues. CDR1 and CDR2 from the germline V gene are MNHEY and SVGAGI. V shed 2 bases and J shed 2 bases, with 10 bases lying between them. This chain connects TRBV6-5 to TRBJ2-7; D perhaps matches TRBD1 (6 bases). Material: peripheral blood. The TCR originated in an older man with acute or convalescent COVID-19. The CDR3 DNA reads TGTGCCAGCAGTTACGCACAGGGAACCTACGAGCAGTACTTC. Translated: CASSYAQGTYEQYF.